What follows are 27 T cell receptor beta chains derived from one specimen sequenced in a study of beta chain features in type 1 diabetes (dated by TCRdb to 2017 to 2018). Libraries were constructed by the immunoSEQ multiplex PCR assay. The High Capacity cDNA Reverse Transcription Kit was used to reverse transcribe all of the isolated RNA, meaning that expressed TCRB transcripts were what got sequenced. Entries here come from immuneACCESS through TCRdb and include only in-frame sequences with V and J called. Some clones fail to appear in such tables; in the studies checked, an unresolved V gene covers under half of the shortfall, and the cause of the remainder is unknown. This sample is represented by some 160,000 clones; roughly 9% of them were singletons. The ten largest clonotypes hold approximately 0.7% of the sample. Their antigen targets remain unknown. Results and caveats for the whole study, not just this receptor: In all four CD4+ subsets, TCRB CDR3 length was moderately but significantly shorter in type 1 diabetes patients.

Sample: central memory CD4+ T cells from blood. The receptors were gathered from a woman in her 30s with type 1 diabetes.

The sample holds a few counts of this clone. The gene calls are TRBV7-3 and TRBJ2-7; 8 nucleotides line up with TRBD2. This CDR3 is 15 amino acids long. Germline V CDR1 and CDR2: SGHTA, FQGTGA. V trimming: 2 bases; J trimming: 2 bases; junction bases outside the gene matches: 5. The CDR3 nucleotides read TGTGCCAGCAGCTTAGGACTAGCACCAACCTACGAGCAGTACTTC. Translation: CASSLGLAPTYEQYF.

Notes on this clone: Additional DNA sequences in this sample encode the identical CDR3. The chain uses TRBV18 and TRBJ2-7; D not certain. Germline V gives CDR1 KGHSH, CDR2 LQKENI. V shed 0 bases and J shed 0 bases, with 3 bases lying between them. There are 13 residues in the CDR3. Written as DNA, the CDR3 is TGTGCCAGCTCACCACCGAGCTCCTACGAGCAGTACTTC. Translated, it gives CASSPPSSYEQYF.

The chain carries TRBV6-5 and TRBJ1-2; TRBD1 matches at 7 bases. V lost 0 bases, J lost 4 bases, and 2 bases stayed unmatched. This CDR3 comprises 14 residues. CDR1 is MNHEY and CDR2 is SVGAGI in the germline V gene. For the CDR3, the DNA is TGTGCCAGCAGTTACTCGAGGGGGCTCTATGGCTACACCTTC. Translation: CASSYSRGLYGYTF.

This clone was observed a handful of times. This chain links TRBV11-2 with TRBJ2-1, with TRBD2 matching 7 bases. Looked up from germline, CDR1 is SGHAT and CDR2 is FQNNGV. Germline trimming cut 3 bases from V and 8 bases from J; bases unmatched to any gene: 7. The CDR3 consists of 14 residues. The CDR3 DNA sequence: TGTGCCAGCAGCTTGGGGCTAGCGGTTTATGAGCAGTTCTTC. Its protein is CASSLGLAVYEQFF. Combining the CDR3 with reference TRBV11-2 and TRBJ2-1 gives the whole variable domain EAGVAQSPRYKIIEKRQSVAFWCNPISGHATLYWYQQILGQGPKLLIQFQNNGVVDDSQLPKDRFSAERLKGVDSTLKIQPAKLEDSAVYLCASSLGLAVYEQFFGPGTRLTVL.

This clone was found a few times. The chain employs TRBV28 and TRBJ1-2; 7 nucleotides align to TRBD1. The V gene's germline CDR1 is MDHEN and CDR2 SYDVKM. J lost 7 bases, V lost 4 bases, and 12 bases had no gene match. The CDR3 consists of 15 residues. DNA of the CDR3: TGTGCCAGCAGTTCGGTGGGGACAGTGGATTTTGGCTACACCTTC. Its protein is CASSSVGTVDFGYTF.

The rearrangement uses TRBV11-2 and TRBJ2-7; 10 positions match TRBD1. The germline gives CDR1 SGHAT, CDR2 FQNNGV. The CDR3 runs to 16 residues. With V trimmed by 1 base and J by 3 bases, 6 bases remained unmatched. CDR3 nucleotide sequence: TGTGCCAGCAGCTTAGGGACCGGGACAGGGGACTACGAGCAGTACTTC. Protein product: CASSLGTGTGDYEQYF.

The chain employs TRBV27 and TRBJ1-2, with TRBD1 matching 7 bases. V lost 6 bases and J lost 2; bases outside the gene matches: 0. CDR1 and CDR2 from the germline V gene are MNHEY and SMNVEV (reference sequence). This CDR3 comprises 12 residues. CDR3 in DNA: TGTGCCAGCAGGGGACAGAACTATGGCTACACCTTC. As protein: CASRGQNYGYTF.

This clone appeared a few times. The chain recombines TRBV15 with TRBJ2-5; D may be TRBD2 (6 bases). Trimming left V 3 bases short and J 5 bases short, with 13 bases between. Germline loops: CDR1 LNHNV, CDR2 YYDKDF (reference sequence). This CDR3 spans 14 amino acids. The CDR3, as DNA: TGTGCCACCAGCAGGGCGGGGCCCGCGGAGACCCAGTACTTC. Translation gives CATSRAGPAETQYF.

The CDR3 reads CSVERTSGSSYNEQFF. The CDR3 bases are TGCAGCGTGGAAAGGACTAGCGGGAGCTCCTACAATGAGCAGTTCTTC. V gene TRBV29-1 combines with J gene TRBJ2-1; 13 bases align to TRBD2. The trim removed 6 bases at V and 0 bases at J, leaving 5 bases unmatched. This CDR3 is built from 16 residues. Germline CDR1 and CDR2: SQVTM and ANQGSEA.

The CDR3 loop reads CASSPGARSNQPQHF. CDR3 DNA sequence: TGTGCCAGCAGCCCAGGGGCCCGGAGCAATCAGCCCCAGCATTTT. The chain links TRBV7-8 to TRBJ1-5, with D possibly TRBD1 on 6 matching bases. Germline CDR1 reads SGHVS; CDR2 reads FQNEAQ. This CDR3 is built from 15 residues. Trimming stripped 5 bases from V and 1 base from J, with 12 bases between. The full variable domain, completed using reference TRBV7-8 and TRBJ1-5, is GAGVSQSPRYKVAKRGQDVALRCDPISGHVSLFWYQQALGQGPEFLTYFQNEAQLDKSGLPSDRFFAERPEGSVSTLKIQRTQQEDSAVYLCASSPGARSNQPQHFGDGTRLSIL.

In its sample, this clone was seen a few times. The chain joins TRBV19 to TRBJ1-1, with TRBD1 as a possible D gene (6 bases). V was pared by 3 bases and J by 4 bases, with 15 bases between. The germline V gene has CDR1 LNHDA and CDR2 SQIVND (reference sequence). The CDR3 is made up of 15 amino acids. The CDR3 DNA sequence: TGTGCCAGTAGTATCCAACAGGGTTTGAGCACTGAAGCTTTCTTT. This encodes CASSIQQGLSTEAFF.

V usage is TRBV19 and J usage is TRBJ1-1; D remains unclear. Trimming took off 6 bases at V and 3 bases at J, with 11 bases between the two ends. This CDR3 is 13 amino acids long. Germline CDR1 LNHDA, CDR2 SQIVND (reference sequence). The DNA for the CDR3 is TGTGCCAGTAGCCCCCCCGGGTACACTGAAGCTTTCTTT. This sequence encodes CASSPPGYTEAFF.

The J gene is TRBJ2-1, the V gene TRBV7-3; the D gene is possibly TRBD2 (5 bases). Trimming stripped 2 bases from V and 9 bases from J, with 11 bases between. This CDR3 is built from 13 residues. The germline V gene has CDR1 SGHTA and CDR2 FQGTGA. The CDR3 loop reads CASSLDGEGEQFF. For the CDR3, the DNA is TGTGCCAGCAGCTTAGACGGGGAAGGTGAGCAGTTCTTC.

This clone has more than one count but fewer than ten. This sequence joins TRBV9 and TRBJ2-1; D is unresolved. Germline V gene lookup returns CDR1 SGDLS and CDR2 YYNGEE. Between the trimmed V and J ends, which lost 7 bases and 0 bases, there was a span of 23 bases. The CDR3 totals 18 residues. The CDR3 bases are TGTGCCAGCGCCGAGACCCGTGGTAGCCCTATCTCCTACAATGAGCAGTTCTTC. Its protein product is CASAETRGSPISYNEQFF. Based on the CDR3 plus reference TRBV9 and TRBJ2-1, the full variable domain is DSGVTQTPKHLITATGQRVTLRCSPRSGDLSVYWYQQSLDQGLQFLIQYYNGEERAKGNILERFSAQQFPDLHSELNLSSLELGDSALYFCASAETRGSPISYNEQFFGPGTRLTVL.

This chain uses TRBV7-2 with TRBJ2-7; possible D gene TRBD1, 7 bases. The CDR3 has 12 residues. Per the germline V gene, CDR1 is SGHTA and CDR2 is FQGNSA. The V gene lost 9 bases and the J gene lost 2 bases, with 11 bases spanning the gap. The CDR3 DNA reads TGTGCCAGTGGAGGGACAGCCTACGAGCAGTACTTC. It is translated as CASGGTAYEQYF.

The chain is built from TRBV29-1 and TRBJ1-1; 10 bases fit TRBD1. Germline V lookup: CDR1 SQVTM, CDR2 ANQGSEA. Unmatched junction bases numbered 9, after V lost 5 bases and J lost 3 bases. The CDR3 length is 15 residues. As DNA, the CDR3 is TGCAGCGTTCCCCCCCGGACAGGGGGGGACACTGAAGCTTTCTTT. This encodes CSVPPRTGGDTEAFF.

This sequence joins TRBV28 and TRBJ1-2; D is undetermined. Germline V gene data show CDR1 as MDHEN and CDR2 as SYDVKM. Deletions cut 2 bases from V and 4 bases from J, with 8 bases between. This CDR3 is built from 13 residues. CDR3 sequence (DNA): TGTGCCAGCAGTTTACCTCTTATCTATGGCTACACCTTC. Amino acids: CASSLPLIYGYTF.

The rearrangement joins TRBV7-3 to TRBJ2-2, with D perhaps matching TRBD1 (6 bases). V lost 10 bases and J 2 bases, leaving 14 bases between the germline ends. The CDR3 spans 14 residues. CDR1 SGHTA and CDR2 FQGTGA come from the germline V gene. In nucleotides, the CDR3 is TGTGCCACCTCCCTGGGGACAAACACCGGGGAGCTGTTTTTT. Encoded protein: CATSLGTNTGELFF. Full variable domain (missing parts from reference TRBV7-3 and TRBJ2-2): GAGVSQTPSNKVTEKGKYVELRCDPISGHTALYWYRQSLGQGPEFLIYFQGTGAADDSGLPNDRFFAVRPEGSVSTLKIQRTERGDSAVYLCATSLGTNTGELFFGEGSRLTVL.

The chain recombines TRBV27 with TRBJ2-1, with 8 bases aligning to TRBD2. Germline V gives CDR1 MNHEY, CDR2 SMNVEV (reference sequence). This CDR3 region has 16 residues. V lost 0 bases and J lost 5; bases outside the gene matches: 6. Written as DNA, the CDR3 is TGTGCCAGCAGTTTATCTTTGTCTAGCGGGCACAATGAGCAGTTCTTC. It translates to CASSLSLSSGHNEQFF.

This rearrangement joins TRBV7-2 to TRBJ1-5; 7 nucleotides line up with TRBD1. Per germline, CDR1 SGHTA and CDR2 FQGNSA. The CDR3 runs 15 residues. After removal of 1 base from V and 6 bases from J, the junction contained 6 bases not matched to a gene. The CDR3 region is CASSLGQGFGQPQHF. In DNA, the CDR3 is TGTGCCAGCAGCTTAGGACAGGGCTTCGGTCAGCCCCAGCATTTT.

This clone was picked up a small number of times. V is TRBV27 and J is TRBJ1-1; D not resolved. The V gene lost 0 bases and the J gene lost 4 bases, with 6 bases spanning the gap. The germline V gene encodes CDR1 MNHEY and CDR2 SMNVEV (reference sequence). This CDR3 spans 13 amino acids. The CDR3 here is CASSLSLGTEAFF. The CDR3 bases are TGTGCCAGCAGTTTATCACTCGGCACTGAAGCTTTCTTT.

This chain links TRBV30 with TRBJ1-2; unclear D gene. This CDR3 is built from 16 residues. Germline V lookup: CDR1 GTSNPN, CDR2 SVGIG (reference sequence). V was pared by 2 bases and J by 3 bases, with 19 bases between. The CDR3 region is CAWSPTSTYLDYGYTF. The CDR3 bases are TGTGCCTGGAGTCCCACCAGTACATATTTGGACTATGGCTACACCTTC.

The chain joins TRBV11-2 to TRBJ2-3, with no clear D. The length of the CDR3 is 17 residues. Germline lookup yields CDR1 SGHAT and CDR2 FQNNGV. The V end was cut by 1 base, the J end by 2 bases, with 16 bases between. The CDR3 DNA reads TGTGCCAGCAGCTTAGGAACGGCACGCGACAACACAGATACGCAGTATTTT. It yields the protein CASSLGTARDNTDTQYF.

This sequence joins TRBV5-1 and TRBJ2-3; tentative D call: TRBD1 (5 bases). V was pared by 6 bases and J by 0 bases, with 8 bases between. The CDR3 spans 13 residues. Germline lookup yields CDR1 SGHRS and CDR2 YFSETQ. The CDR3 DNA sequence: TGCGCCAGCAACGCAGGGAGCACAGATACGCAGTATTTT. This encodes CASNAGSTDTQYF.

This clone was recorded a few times. The chain combines TRBV7-6 with TRBJ2-7; 7 nucleotides line up with TRBD1. The CDR3 covers 14 residues. V dropped 3 bases and J dropped 6; count of bases not matched to a gene: 8. CDR1 and CDR2 (germline): SGHVS, FNYEAQ. The DNA for the CDR3 is TGTGCCAGCAGCTTTGAGACAGGGTCCATCGAGCAGTACTTC. This sequence encodes CASSFETGSIEQYF.

This clone turned up a few times. The gene calls are TRBV18 and TRBJ2-2; D is perhaps TRBD1 (6 bases). Between the trimmed V and J ends, which lost 4 bases and 3 bases, there was a span of 15 bases. CDR1 and CDR2 from the germline V gene are KGHSH and LQKENI. The CDR3 covers 16 residues. CDR3 in DNA: TGTGCCAGCTCACGGATACAGGGAGTAGACACCGGGGAGCTGTTTTTT. Translating gives CASSRIQGVDTGELFF.

The CDR3 DNA follows: TGTGCCAGTAGTATAATGGGGGACATACCCTACGAGCAGTACTTC. Translation gives CASSIMGDIPYEQYF. The chain has TRBV19 and TRBJ2-7, with D perhaps matching TRBD1 (6 bases). The germline gives CDR1 LNHDA, CDR2 SQIVND (reference sequence). The V and J ends lost 2 bases and 2 bases respectively, with 13 bases between them. CDR3 length equals 15 residues.